This TCR beta chain was documented in a study of regulatory T cells in long-lasting Graves disease. Time point noted: persistent/refractory GD, antithyroid drugs over 5 years with positive TRAb. The TCR library used RNA extracted from PBMCs. EDTA tubes received about 8.2 milliliters of drawn peripheral blood. The CDR3 is 13 residues long. Germline loops: CDR1 MGHRA, CDR2 YSYEKL. The V and J ends lost 4 bases and 7 bases, in that order; junction bases with no gene match: 4. Combining iRepertoire HTBI primers with Arm-PCR of CDR3 regions, the authors built TCR beta libraries. TCRdb re-analysed the multiplex PCR reads in MiXCR, keeping a single row per CDR3 protein. The sample lists hundreds of thousands of distinct CDR3 sequences, about 20% occurring once. This clonotype was recorded a few times.

The receptor's source is a female donor with Graves disease. The gene calls are TRBV4-1 and TRBJ2-4, with 7 bases lining up with TRBD1. Sequences were derived from peripheral blood mononuclear cells (PBMCs), sampled when the disease was refractory, from a patient treated with antithyroid drugs. The DNA for the CDR3 is TGCGCCAGCAGCCTGGCGGACAGGAACATTCAGTACTTC. Translating gives CASSLADRNIQYF.